This is a list of T cell receptor beta chains from one sample in a study of blood T cell repertoires in COVID-19. Using immunoSEQ multiplex PCR, the repertoire was profiled, and TCRdb retains in-frame clones only, with some absent. The table has about 210,000 clones, roughly 85% seen once; the top ten hold 18%. Sample: PBMCs or T cells enriched from blood (not recorded which). Receptors originate from a man aged 35-49 years who had recovered from COVID-19. The CDR3 runs from the conserved cysteine through the conserved F or W. The order of the fields is V gene, D gene, clone size, J gene, CDR3 protein, CDR3 DNA. A D gene is named only where the DNA matches it firmly. Clone size is given for some rows only: seen once, a few or many times, or a class if the clone is expanded.

V gene: TRBV24-1
D gene: TRBD1
clone size: .
J gene: TRBJ2-3
CDR3 protein: CATSDLPTGKRTDTQYF
CDR3 DNA: TGTGCCACCAGTGATTTACCGACAGGGAAGAGAACAGATACGCAGTATTTT

V gene: TRBV2
D gene: .
clone size: .
J gene: TRBJ1-2
CDR3 protein: CASSLGGNYGYTF
CDR3 DNA: TGTGCCAGCTCCTTGGGGGGAAACTATGGCTACACCTTC

V gene: TRBV7-3
D gene: .
clone size: .
J gene: TRBJ2-3
CDR3 protein: CASSLILAPADTQYF
CDR3 DNA: TGTGCCAGCAGCTTAATACTAGCCCCAGCAGATACGCAGTATTTT

V gene: TRBV27
D gene: TRBD1
clone size: .
J gene: TRBJ2-2
CDR3 protein: CASSWSGQGDTGELFF
CDR3 DNA: TGTGCCAGCAGTTGGTCCGGCCAGGGGGACACCGGGGAGCTGTTTTTT

V gene: TRBV7-2
D gene: .
clone size: .
J gene: TRBJ2-3
CDR3 protein: CASSLGSVTSTDTQYF
CDR3 DNA: TGTGCCAGCAGCTTAGGAAGCGTCACTAGCACAGATACGCAGTATTTT

V gene: TRBV29-1
D gene: .
clone size: .
J gene: TRBJ1-2
CDR3 protein: CSVETDENGYTF
CDR3 DNA: TGCAGCGTTGAAACAGATGAGAATGGCTACACCTTC

V gene: TRBV5-1
D gene: TRBD2
clone size: .
J gene: TRBJ2-7
CDR3 protein: CASSLASGLGTEQYF
CDR3 DNA: TGCGCCAGCAGCTTGGCCTCGGGACTAGGTACCGAGCAGTACTTC

V gene: TRBV2
D gene: .
clone size: .
J gene: TRBJ1-2
CDR3 protein: CASSVGRKEGYGYTF
CDR3 DNA: TGTGCCAGCAGTGTAGGCAGGAAAGAAGGCTATGGCTACACCTTC

V gene: TRBV15
D gene: TRBD1
clone size: .
J gene: TRBJ2-7
CDR3 protein: CATSSLRGFSYEQYF
CDR3 DNA: TGTGCCACCAGCAGCCTCAGGGGGTTTTCCTACGAGCAGTACTTC

V gene: TRBV30
D gene: TRBD2
clone size: .
J gene: TRBJ2-5
CDR3 protein: CAWSVVAGGETQYF
CDR3 DNA: TGTGCCTGGAGTGTTGTGGCGGGAGGTGAGACCCAGTACTTC

V gene: TRBV19
D gene: .
clone size: .
J gene: TRBJ1-1
CDR3 protein: CASSPQDTLNTEAFF
CDR3 DNA: TGTGCCAGTAGTCCCCAAGACACCTTGAACACTGAAGCTTTCTTT

V gene: TRBV5-4
D gene: .
clone size: few
J gene: TRBJ1-2
CDR3 protein: CASTFGREEGYTF
CDR3 DNA: TGTGCCAGCACCTTCGGGAGAGAGGAGGGCTACACCTTC

V gene: TRBV28
D gene: TRBD1
clone size: .
J gene: TRBJ1-5
CDR3 protein: CASSFPPTGSPQHF
CDR3 DNA: TGTGCCAGCAGTTTCCCCCCGACAGGGTCGCCCCAGCATTTT

V gene: TRBV7-9
D gene: .
clone size: .
J gene: TRBJ2-5
CDR3 protein: CASSSLRTVDEETQYF
CDR3 DNA: TGTGCCAGCAGCTCGCTCCGGACAGTCGACGAAGAGACCCAGTACTTC

V gene: TRBV24-1
D gene: TRBD1
clone size: .
J gene: TRBJ2-1
CDR3 protein: CATSDNRGVLNEQFF
CDR3 DNA: TGTGCCACCAGTGATAACAGGGGAGTTTTAAATGAGCAGTTCTTC

V gene: TRBV9
D gene: TRBD1
clone size: .
J gene: TRBJ1-3
CDR3 protein: CASSGTDSGNTIYF
CDR3 DNA: TGTGCCAGCAGTGGGACAGACTCTGGAAACACCATATATTTT

V gene: TRBV28
D gene: .
clone size: .
J gene: TRBJ2-5
CDR3 protein: CASRHGGEETQYF
CDR3 DNA: TGTGCCAGCAGGCATGGCGGGGAAGAGACCCAGTACTTC

V gene: TRBV28
D gene: TRBD1
clone size: .
J gene: TRBJ1-5
CDR3 protein: CASSRGQGQPQHF
CDR3 DNA: TGTGCCAGCAGTAGAGGACAGGGGCAGCCCCAGCATTTT

V gene: TRBV30
D gene: TRBD2
clone size: once
J gene: TRBJ2-2
CDR3 protein: CAWSGREGHRNTGELFF
CDR3 DNA: TGTGCCTGGAGTGGACGGGAGGGCCATAGGAACACCGGGGAGCTGTTTTTT

V gene: TRBV9
D gene: TRBD2
clone size: .
J gene: TRBJ2-5
CDR3 protein: CASSLAGEGVLETQYF
CDR3 DNA: TGTGCCAGCAGCCTTGCTGGGGAGGGAGTACTAGAGACCCAGTACTTC

V gene: TRBV13
D gene: .
clone size: .
J gene: TRBJ2-2
CDR3 protein: CASSARGLVTGELFF
CDR3 DNA: TGTGCCAGCAGTGCAAGGGGACTCGTTACCGGGGAGCTGTTTTTT

V gene: TRBV5-1
D gene: .
clone size: .
J gene: TRBJ1-3
CDR3 protein: CASSPSGYGNTIYF
CDR3 DNA: TGCGCCAGCAGCCCGTCGGGGTACGGAAACACCATATATTTT

V gene: TRBV18
D gene: .
clone size: .
J gene: TRBJ2-7
CDR3 protein: CASSPGGYPSSYEQYF
CDR3 DNA: TGTGCCAGCTCCCCGGGGGGCTACCCGAGCTCCTACGAGCAGTACTTC

V gene: TRBV7-9
D gene: .
clone size: .
J gene: TRBJ2-5
CDR3 protein: CASSPGGRGQETQYF
CDR3 DNA: TGTGCCAGCAGCCCAGGGGGGCGGGGTCAAGAGACCCAGTACTTC

V gene: TRBV27
D gene: TRBD1
clone size: .
J gene: TRBJ1-3
CDR3 protein: CASSTTGPQNTIYF
CDR3 DNA: TGTGCCAGCAGCACGACAGGGCCGCAAAACACCATATATTTT

V gene: TRBV10-3
D gene: .
clone size: .
J gene: TRBJ2-7
CDR3 protein: CATFNGVAYEQYF
CDR3 DNA: TGTGCCACCTTTAACGGGGTGGCCTACGAGCAGTACTTC

V gene: TRBV10-1
D gene: .
clone size: .
J gene: TRBJ2-2
CDR3 protein: CASSEQGANTGELFF
CDR3 DNA: TGCGCCAGCAGTGAGCAAGGGGCTAACACCGGGGAGCTGTTTTTT

V gene: TRBV29-1
D gene: TRBD2
clone size: .
J gene: TRBJ2-7
CDR3 protein: CSAGLAGTYEQYF
CDR3 DNA: TGCAGCGCGGGACTAGCGGGTACCTACGAGCAGTACTTC

V gene: TRBV5-5
D gene: TRBD1
clone size: .
J gene: TRBJ1-2
CDR3 protein: CASSPGTANGYTF
CDR3 DNA: TGTGCCAGCAGCCCAGGGACAGCCAATGGCTACACCTTC

V gene: TRBV9
D gene: TRBD1
clone size: .
J gene: TRBJ2-3
CDR3 protein: CASSVGQGARDTQYF
CDR3 DNA: TGTGCCAGCAGCGTAGGACAGGGGGCGAGGGATACGCAGTATTTT

V gene: TRBV12-3/TRBV12-4
D gene: .
clone size: .
J gene: TRBJ2-7
CDR3 protein: CASARGYEQYF
CDR3 DNA: TGTGCCAGCGCACGGGGATACGAGCAGTACTTC

V gene: TRBV28
D gene: .
clone size: .
J gene: TRBJ2-7
CDR3 protein: CASSIQTGTYEQYF
CDR3 DNA: TGTGCCAGCAGCATTCAAACAGGGACCTACGAGCAGTACTTC

V gene: TRBV7-9
D gene: TRBD1
clone size: .
J gene: TRBJ1-4
CDR3 protein: CASSFRDRGLMFF
CDR3 DNA: TGTGCCAGCAGCTTTAGAGACAGGGGGTTAATGTTTTTT

V gene: TRBV5-1
D gene: .
clone size: .
J gene: TRBJ2-7
CDR3 protein: CASSLVPEEYSQYF
CDR3 DNA: TGCGCCAGCAGCTTGGTACCCGAGGAGTATTCGCAGTACTTC

V gene: TRBV2
D gene: TRBD2
clone size: .
J gene: TRBJ2-3
CDR3 protein: CASSVAGSVRDTQYF
CDR3 DNA: TGTGCCAGCAGCGTAGCGGGAAGCGTTCGAGATACGCAGTATTTT

V gene: TRBV7-2
D gene: TRBD1
clone size: .
J gene: TRBJ2-5
CDR3 protein: CASSGRTGGRSETQYF
CDR3 DNA: TGTGCCAGCAGCGGACGGACAGGGGGACGCTCAGAGACCCAGTACTTC

V gene: TRBV5-1
D gene: .
clone size: .
J gene: TRBJ2-7
CDR3 protein: CASSLARGPYEQYF
CDR3 DNA: TGCGCCAGCAGCTTGGCCAGGGGCCCTTACGAGCAGTACTTC

V gene: TRBV19
D gene: TRBD1
clone size: .
J gene: TRBJ2-5
CDR3 protein: CATSRAGGLETQYF
CDR3 DNA: TGTGCCACCTCCCGGGCAGGGGGCTTGGAGACCCAGTACTTC

V gene: TRBV5-4
D gene: .
clone size: .
J gene: TRBJ2-6
CDR3 protein: CASSPPGGANVLTF
CDR3 DNA: TGTGCCAGCAGCCCCCCCGGGGGGGCCAACGTCCTGACTTTC

V gene: TRBV2
D gene: .
clone size: .
J gene: TRBJ1-5
CDR3 protein: CASSEGRLGNQPQHF
CDR3 DNA: TGTGCCAGCAGTGAAGGGAGGTTGGGCAATCAGCCCCAGCATTTT

V gene: TRBV5-6
D gene: .
clone size: .
J gene: TRBJ2-7
CDR3 protein: CASSLDLKSYEQYF
CDR3 DNA: TGTGCCAGCAGCTTGGATTTAAAGAGCTACGAGCAGTACTTC